The 27 T cell receptor beta chains given below trace back to one sample, sequenced in a study of CD8 T cells in ankylosing spondylitis (dated by TCRdb to 2017 to 2019). Results and caveats for the whole study, not just this receptor: Blood from ankylosing spondylitis patients appeared to be characterized by a TCR beta motif made up of several highly homologous amino acid variants.

Their cognate antigens are unknown. Library preparation was by 5' RACE. TCRdb names Illumina HiSeq 2500 as the instrument used. TCRdb took the public reads, trimmed them with fastp at Q25, ran MiXCR for clone calling and kept in-frame beta chains. Identical CDR3 proteins give one entry, which carries the most common genes and DNA. This sample has about 540,000 distinct CDR3 sequences in its table, and roughly 13% of those were observed once. The ten largest account for nearly 7% of the sample. The sequencing input was blood, either unsorted or a sorted T cell fraction (not recorded which). The receptors originated from a male donor with ankylosing spondylitis.

The chain is built from TRBV14 and TRBJ2-1; TRBD1 matches at 9 bases. The CDR3 is 15 amino acids. Germline lookup yields CDR1 SGHDN and CDR2 FVKESK. The ends lost 4 bases at V and 6 bases at J; junction bases unmatched: 7. The CDR3 nucleotides are TGTGCCAGCAGCCGTGCCGGGACAGGGCGCAATGAGCAGTTCTTC. Its translation: CASSRAGTGRNEQFF.

This clonotype was recorded many times. The chain links TRBV5-1 to TRBJ2-2, with 8 bases that match TRBD2. CDR3 length equals 14 residues. The ends lost 5 bases at V and 5 bases at J; junction bases unmatched: 5. Germline values: CDR1 SGHRS, CDR2 YFSETQ. CDR3 amino acids: CASRLAGRTGELFF. In DNA form, the CDR3 reads TGCGCCAGCAGATTAGCGGGAAGGACCGGGGAGCTGTTTTTT.

The chain uses TRBV7-2 and TRBJ1-6; tentative D call: TRBD1 (6 bases). The CDR3 is 15 amino acids. In germline, CDR1 is SGHTA, CDR2 FQGNSA. Trimming took 1 base from V and 7 from J, leaving 11 bases between them. In DNA form, the CDR3 reads TGTGCCAGCAGCTTAGAGGGGGGAGGGAATTCACCCCTCCACTTT. Translation gives CASSLEGGGNSPLHF.

This clonotype has more than one count but fewer than ten. The chain is built from TRBV5-5 and TRBJ2-7; TRBD1 might be the D (5 bases). CDR1 is SGHKS, CDR2 YYEKEE, per germline (reference sequence). Trimming cost V 4 bases and J 3 bases, with 14 bases left between them. This CDR3 comprises 14 residues. The CDR3 coding sequence is TGTGCCAGCAGCCCCTGGGCAGGGAACTACGAGCAGTACGTC. Protein product: CASSPWAGNYEQYV.

V is TRBV15 and J is TRBJ1-4; D perhaps matches TRBD1 (6 bases). CDR3 length: 15 amino acids. Trimming pared 0 bases from V and 3 bases from J, leaving 8 bases between. Germline CDR1 is LNHNV and CDR2 is YYDKDF (reference sequence). The CDR3 sequence is CATSRDPGANEKLFF. The CDR3 region has the DNA TGTGCCACCAGCAGAGATCCAGGGGCTAATGAAAAACTGTTTTTT.

This clonotype was picked up a small number of times. The chain has TRBV19 and TRBJ2-7; 8 nucleotides agree with TRBD1. CDR1 and CDR2 from the germline V gene are LNHDA and SQIVND (reference sequence). Losses at the gene ends were 5 bases for V and 6 bases for J; bases not matched to a gene: 21. The CDR3 is 18 amino acids. The CDR3 reads CASSGRRRTGTISGEQYF. CDR3 DNA: TGTGCCAGTAGTGGACGTCGTAGGACAGGGACAATCTCGGGCGAGCAGTACTTC.

This clonotype was observed a few times. The rearrangement links TRBV27 to TRBJ2-6; maybe TRBD1 (6 bases). The CDR3 runs 17 residues. Germline loops: CDR1 MNHEY, CDR2 SMNVEV (reference sequence). Trimming took 0 bases from V and 1 from J, leaving 10 bases between them. DNA for the CDR3: TGTGCCAGCAGTTTATCCGTAACAGGGTCTGGGGCCAACGTCCTGACTTTC. Translation gives CASSLSVTGSGANVLTF.

This clonotype showed up many times. The genes are TRBV15 and TRBJ2-3; 12 nucleotides match TRBD2. With V trimmed by 0 bases and J by 5 bases, 12 bases remained unmatched. The CDR3 totals 19 residues. The V gene's germline CDR1 is LNHNV and CDR2 YYDKDF (reference sequence). CDR3 coding DNA: TGTGCCACCAGCAGAGATCTCTCTGGACTAGCGGGATCAGTAGATACGCAGTATTTT. Translation: CATSRDLSGLAGSVDTQYF.

This chain connects TRBV10-3 to TRBJ1-2; D is unclear. The germline CDR1 and CDR2 sequences are ENHRY and SYGVKD. V gave up 0 bases and J gave up 2 bases, with 10 bases separating them. The CDR3 totals 15 residues. DNA of the CDR3: TGTGCCATCAGTGAGTCAAGGGAACAGAACTATGGCTACACCTTC. Residues: CAISESREQNYGYTF.

Points on this clonotype: The junction differs from germline at one of its ends, possibly a read error. V gene TRBV29-1 combines with J gene TRBJ2-1; TRBD2 matches 14 bases. This CDR3 region has 13 residues. Germline V gene sequence: CDR1 SQVTM, CDR2 ANQGSEA. CDR3 sequence reads: CSVEAAGTSGGLF. The CDR3 DNA reads as TGCAGCGTTGAGGCGGCCGGGACTAGCGGGGGCCTCTTC.

As regards this clonotype: A much larger clone differs from this one at a single base, so this may be a read error. CDR3: CASSASSGNVADPQYF. DNA for the CDR3: TGTGCCAGCAGCGCTTCTAGCGGAAACGTGGCAGATCCGCAGTATTTT. V usage is TRBV27 and J usage is TRBJ2-3, with TRBD2 identical over 7 bases. Germline V gene lookup returns CDR1 MNHEY and CDR2 SMNVEV (reference sequence). The CDR3 length is 16 residues.

This clonotype was found a few times. The chain employs TRBV20-1 and TRBJ1-1; D ambiguous. The V gene's germline CDR1 is DFQATT and CDR2 SNEGSKA (reference sequence). The CDR3 totals 12 residues. Trimming removed 6 bases at V and 4 bases at J, with 12 bases between. CDR3 residues: CSAPPGPTEAFF. Here the CDR3 DNA reads TGCAGTGCCCCCCCCGGGCCCACTGAAGCTTTCTTT.

This clonotype showed up just once. This chain joins TRBV5-6 and TRBJ2-2; 10 positions match TRBD2. From germline, CDR1 is SGHDT and CDR2 YYEEEE. This CDR3 is built from 16 residues. With 4 bases clipped from V and 6 bases from J, the junction kept 9 bases outside the gene matches. The CDR3 nucleotides read TGTGCCAGCAGCCGTACTAGCGGGATAATTTCCGGGGAGCTGTTTTTT. This codes for CASSRTSGIISGELFF.

The gene calls are TRBV29-1 and TRBJ2-2; D not certain. V lost 4 bases and J 0 bases, leaving 6 bases between the germline ends. CDR3 length equals 13 residues. The V gene's germline CDR1 is SQVTM and CDR2 ANQGSEA. The CDR3 sequence: CSVGATNTGELFF. Written as DNA, the CDR3 is TGCAGCGTTGGGGCAACGAACACCGGGGAGCTGTTTTTT.

This clonotype was observed a few times. This sequence joins TRBV15 and TRBJ2-3, with 10 bases that match TRBD1. The CDR3 totals 16 residues. The germline gives CDR1 LNHNV, CDR2 YYDKDF (reference sequence). The V gene end was trimmed by 0 bases and the J gene end by 4 bases; junction bases not matched to a gene: 4. In nucleotides, the CDR3 is TGTGCCACCAGCAGAGATGGGACAGGGGTCCCAGATACGCAGTATTTT. Encoded protein: CATSRDGTGVPDTQYF.

The chain couples TRBV20-1 to TRBJ2-1; 7 nucleotides agree with TRBD2. V lost 5 bases and J lost 4; bases outside the gene matches: 11. The CDR3 runs 15 residues. CDR1 DFQATT and CDR2 SNEGSKA come from the germline V gene (reference sequence). The CDR3 loop is CSASESGRVYNEQFF. The CDR3 DNA follows: TGCAGTGCTTCCGAGTCGGGGAGGGTTTACAATGAGCAGTTCTTC.

This clonotype was picked up a small number of times. The chain uses TRBV18 and TRBJ2-5, with D unresolved. This CDR3 is built from 15 residues. Germline lookup yields CDR1 KGHSH and CDR2 LQKENI. V was pared by 0 bases and J by 2 bases, with 10 bases between. CDR3 nucleotides: TGTGCCAGCTCACCACCGATGTTGCTACAAGAGACCCAGTACTTC. Translation: CASSPPMLLQETQYF.

This clonotype was recorded at least ten times. This chain joins TRBV5-1 and TRBJ2-1; 9 positions match TRBD2. There are 16 residues in the CDR3. The germline gives CDR1 SGHRS, CDR2 YFSETQ. V shed 2 bases and J 5 bases; nucleotides not matched to a gene: 8. CDR3 sequence: CASSFSLAGRDNEQFF. The CDR3 nucleotides are TGCGCCAGCAGCTTCAGTCTAGCGGGAAGGGACAATGAGCAGTTCTTC.

The gene calls are TRBV12-3 or TRBV12-4 and TRBJ1-2, with a possible D match to TRBD1 (5 bases). The V end was cut by 3 bases, the J end by 4 bases, with 9 bases between. The CDR3 totals 13 residues. The CDR3 sequence: CASSFGRVYGYTF. In nucleotides, the CDR3 is TGTGCCAGCAGTTTCGGCAGGGTCTATGGCTACACCTTC.

This clonotype was observed at least ten times. V usage is TRBV7-9 and J usage is TRBJ2-3; tentative D call: TRBD1 (5 bases). CDR1 and CDR2 (germline): SEHNR, FQNEAQ (reference sequence). Trimming removed 5 bases from V and 4 bases from J, with 10 bases in between. The CDR3 sequence is 13 residues long. The CDR3: CASSPAGSDTQYF. The CDR3 DNA follows: TGTGCCAGCAGCCCGGCAGGGTCAGATACGCAGTATTTT.

This clonotype was counted only a few times. This chain connects TRBV6-1 to TRBJ1-1; 7 bases are shared with TRBD1. The CDR3 is 14 amino acids. V gave up 8 bases and J gave up 5 bases; unmatched junction bases: 11. From germline, CDR1 is MNHNS and CDR2 SASEGT. In nucleotides, the CDR3 is TGTGCCAGCCTCAGGGGGGGGGGTTCGACTGAAGCTTTCTTT. The encoded protein is CASLRGGGSTEAFF.

The CDR3 DNA reads TGCGCCAGCAGCCAAATCGGACGCCGCTCCTACAATGAGCAGTTCTTC. Its translation is CASSQIGRRSYNEQFF. The rearrangement uses TRBV5-1 and TRBJ2-1; no clear D. The germline V gene has CDR1 SGHRS and CDR2 YFSETQ. The CDR3 spans 16 residues. The germline V and J ends were trimmed by 4 bases and 0 bases, with 14 bases remaining between them.

In this sample, this clonotype turned up once. V is TRBV28 and J is TRBJ2-1; the match to TRBD1 covers 10 bases. V was clipped by 7 bases and J by 1 base; unmatched bases: 13. The CDR3 spans 18 residues. In germline, CDR1 is MDHEN, CDR2 SYDVKM. CDR3 region: CASTRDRGFLGSYNEQFF. CDR3 DNA sequence: TGTGCCAGCACCCGGGACAGGGGTTTTTTAGGGTCCTACAATGAGCAGTTCTTC.

This clonotype was counted ten times or more. The rearrangement links TRBV6-1 to TRBJ1-2, with D perhaps TRBD1 (6 bases). Deletions cut 5 bases from V and 6 bases from J, with 19 bases between. Germline V lookup: CDR1 MNHNS, CDR2 SASEGT. This CDR3 comprises 15 residues. As DNA, the CDR3 is TGTGCCAGCAGTCGAGAGTATCGGGGGGCAAATGGCTACACCTTC. This sequence encodes CASSREYRGANGYTF.

This clonotype was detected only a few times. The chain recombines TRBV5-1 with TRBJ1-1; 7 bases align to TRBD1. The J segment lost 0 bases and the V segment lost 4 bases, leaving 9 bases of the junction unmatched. CDR3 length equals 16 residues. CDR1 and CDR2 (germline): SGHRS, YFSETQ. CDR3 loop: CASSPGQARMNTEAFF. CDR3 nucleotide sequence: TGCGCCAGCAGCCCCGGACAGGCTCGCATGAACACTGAAGCTTTCTTT.

V is TRBV6-5 and J is TRBJ2-7, with TRBD1 matching over 8 bases. In germline, CDR1 is MNHEY, CDR2 SVGAGI. Germline trimming cut 5 bases from V and 7 bases from J; bases unmatched to any gene: 7. CDR3 length: 13 amino acids. The CDR3 nucleotides read TGTGCCAGCAGTAACCGACAGGGGCGGGAGCAGTACGTC. Translating it yields CASSNRQGREQYV.

The rearrangement joins TRBV5-1 to TRBJ2-2; tentatively, D is TRBD1 (5 bases). Germline V CDR1 and CDR2: SGHRS, YFSETQ. Trimming left V 3 bases short and J 6 bases short, with 9 bases between. The CDR3 length is 13 residues. CDR3 residues: CASSSRDAGELFF. The CDR3 nucleotides read TGCGCCAGCAGCTCCAGGGATGCCGGGGAGCTGTTTTTT.